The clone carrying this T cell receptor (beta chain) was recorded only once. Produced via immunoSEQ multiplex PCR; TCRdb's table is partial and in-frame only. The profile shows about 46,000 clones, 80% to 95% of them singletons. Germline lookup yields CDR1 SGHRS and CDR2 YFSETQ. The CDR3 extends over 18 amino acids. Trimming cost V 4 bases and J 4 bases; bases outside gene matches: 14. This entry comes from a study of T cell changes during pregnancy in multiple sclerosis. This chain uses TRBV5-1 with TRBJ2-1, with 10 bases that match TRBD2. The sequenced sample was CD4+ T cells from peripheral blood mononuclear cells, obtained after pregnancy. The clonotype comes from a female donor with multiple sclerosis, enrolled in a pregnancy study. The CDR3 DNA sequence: TGCGCCAGCAGCCCCCTAGCGGGAGTGGGGGGCATTTACAATGAGCAGTTCTTC. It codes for CASSPLAGVGGIYNEQFF.